This TCR beta chain was documented in a study of sequential checkpoint blockade in melanoma. Overall study context: After both sequences, patients received maintenance nivolumab.

TCRdb's table, derived via immunoSEQ multiplex PCR, lists solely in-frame clones and lacks some. Here the sample spans 6,900 or so clones, more than 75% being singletons. The V segment lost 7 bases and the J segment 5 bases; nucleotides outside the gene matches: 7. Germline V gene lookup returns CDR1 ENHRY and CDR2 SYGVKD. The CDR3 is 15 amino acids. The treatment here: randomized to nivolumab then ipilimumab (arm A) or the reverse (arm B). Sorted cells were live CD3+CD8+, lacking CD19 and CD56, from PBMCs. The V call is TRBV10-3, the J call TRBJ2-7, with TRBD2 identical over 14 bases. The sample in question was CD8+ T cells sorted from blood (inferred from file names), obtained from a patient given nivolumab and ipilimumab in sequence. The TCR originated in a human donor with melanoma. The CDR3 protein is CAIIGTSGRIDEQYF. The CDR3 DNA is TGTGCCATCATTGGGACTAGCGGGAGAATCGACGAGCAGTACTTC.